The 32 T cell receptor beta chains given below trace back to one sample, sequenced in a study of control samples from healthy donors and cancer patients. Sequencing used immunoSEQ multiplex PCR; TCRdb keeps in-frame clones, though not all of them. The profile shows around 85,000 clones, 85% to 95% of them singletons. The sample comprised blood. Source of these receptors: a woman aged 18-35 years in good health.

CDR3 loop: CASSLTGSGTRGYTF. In DNA, the CDR3 is TGTGCCAGCAGCTTAACGGGGTCAGGGACCCGTGGCTACACCTTC. This sequence joins TRBV7-3 and TRBJ1-2; D perhaps matches TRBD1 (5 bases). The CDR3 is 15 amino acids. The V end was cut by 0 bases, the J end by 7 bases, with 15 bases between. The germline V gene has CDR1 SGHTA and CDR2 FQGTGA.

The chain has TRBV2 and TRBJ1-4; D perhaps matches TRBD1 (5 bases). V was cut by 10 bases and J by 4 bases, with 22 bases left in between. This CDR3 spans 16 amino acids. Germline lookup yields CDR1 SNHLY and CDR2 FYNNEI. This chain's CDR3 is CATSLILGGGNEKLFF. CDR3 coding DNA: TGTGCCACCTCGTTAATATTAGGTGGGGGTAATGAAAAACTGTTTTTT.

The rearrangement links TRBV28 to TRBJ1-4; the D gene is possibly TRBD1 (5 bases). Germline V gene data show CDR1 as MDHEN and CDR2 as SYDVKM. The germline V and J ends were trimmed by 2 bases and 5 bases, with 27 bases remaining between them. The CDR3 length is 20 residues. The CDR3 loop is CASSLVSSAGRAGLNEKLFF. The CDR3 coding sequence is TGTGCCAGCAGTTTAGTATCCTCGGCGGGGCGCGCCGGGCTCAATGAAAAACTGTTTTTT. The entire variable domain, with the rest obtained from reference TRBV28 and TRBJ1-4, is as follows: DVKVTQSSRYLVKRTGEKVFLECVQDMDHENMFWYRQDPGLGLRLIYFSYDVKMKEKGDIPEGYSVSREKKERFSLILESASTNQTSMYLCASSLVSSAGRAGLNEKLFFGSGTQLSVL.

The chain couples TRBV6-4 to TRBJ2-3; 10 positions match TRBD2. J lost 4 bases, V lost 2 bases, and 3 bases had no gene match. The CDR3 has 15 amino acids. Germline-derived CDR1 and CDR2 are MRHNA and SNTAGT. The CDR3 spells CASSDQREGSDTQYF. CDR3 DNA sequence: TGTGCCAGCAGTGACCAGCGGGAGGGTTCAGATACGCAGTATTTT.

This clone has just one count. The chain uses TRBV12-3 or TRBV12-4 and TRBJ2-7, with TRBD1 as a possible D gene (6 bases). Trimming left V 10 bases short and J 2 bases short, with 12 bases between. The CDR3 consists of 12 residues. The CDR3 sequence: CATSGDTYEQYF. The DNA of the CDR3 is TGTGCCACGTCTGGGGACACCTACGAGCAGTACTTC.

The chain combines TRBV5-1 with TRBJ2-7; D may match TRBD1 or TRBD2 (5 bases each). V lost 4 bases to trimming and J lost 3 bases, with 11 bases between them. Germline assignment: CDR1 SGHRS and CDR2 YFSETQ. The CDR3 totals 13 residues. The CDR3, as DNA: TGCGCCAGCAGCGAAGAGGGGTACTACGAGCAGTACTTC. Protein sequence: CASSEEGYYEQYF.

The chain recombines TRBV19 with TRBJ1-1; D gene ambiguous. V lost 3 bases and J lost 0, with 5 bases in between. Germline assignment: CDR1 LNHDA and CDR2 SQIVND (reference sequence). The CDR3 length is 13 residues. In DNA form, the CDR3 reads TGTGCCAGTAGTATCTCTATGAACACTGAAGCTTTCTTT. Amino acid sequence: CASSISMNTEAFF. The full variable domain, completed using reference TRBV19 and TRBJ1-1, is DGGITQSPKYLFRKEGQNVTLSCEQNLNHDAMYWYRQDPGQGLRLIYYSQIVNDFQKGDIAEGYSVSREKKESFPLTVTSAQKNPTAFYLCASSISMNTEAFFGQGTRLTVV.

The CDR3 region is CASSRDSNQPQHF. CDR3 DNA: TGTGCCAGCTCCAGGGATAGCAATCAGCCCCAGCATTTT. The rearrangement joins TRBV5-5 to TRBJ1-5; the D gene is possibly TRBD1 (5 bases). Trimming removed 7 bases from V and 0 bases from J, with 8 bases in between. Per germline, CDR1 SGHKS and CDR2 YYEKEE (reference sequence). The CDR3 spans 13 residues. The entire variable domain, with the rest obtained from reference TRBV5-5 and TRBJ1-5, is as follows: DAGVTQSPTHLIKTRGQQVTLRCSPISGHKSVSWYQQVLGQGPQFIFQYYEKEERGRGNFPDRFSARQFPNYSSELNVNALLLGDSALYLCASSRDSNQPQHFGDGTRLSIL.

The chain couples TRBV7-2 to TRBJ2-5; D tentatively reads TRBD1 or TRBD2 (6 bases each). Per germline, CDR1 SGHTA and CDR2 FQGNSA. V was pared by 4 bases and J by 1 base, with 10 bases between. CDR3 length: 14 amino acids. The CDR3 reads CASSYRGPQETQYF. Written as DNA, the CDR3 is TGTGCCAGCAGCTACCGGGGGCCCCAAGAGACCCAGTACTTC.

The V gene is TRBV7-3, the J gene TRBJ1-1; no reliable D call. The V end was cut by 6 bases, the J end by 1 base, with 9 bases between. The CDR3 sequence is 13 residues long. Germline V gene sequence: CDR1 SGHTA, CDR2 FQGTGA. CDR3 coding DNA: TGTGCCAGCAGTTCCACAAGGAACACTGAAGCTTTCTTT. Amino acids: CASSSTRNTEAFF.

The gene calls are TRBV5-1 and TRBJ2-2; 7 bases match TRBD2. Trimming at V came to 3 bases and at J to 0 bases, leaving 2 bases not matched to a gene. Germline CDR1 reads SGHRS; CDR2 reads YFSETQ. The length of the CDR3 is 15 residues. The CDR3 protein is CASSWTRANTGELFF. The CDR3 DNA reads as TGCGCCAGCAGCTGGACTAGAGCGAACACCGGGGAGCTGTTTTTT.

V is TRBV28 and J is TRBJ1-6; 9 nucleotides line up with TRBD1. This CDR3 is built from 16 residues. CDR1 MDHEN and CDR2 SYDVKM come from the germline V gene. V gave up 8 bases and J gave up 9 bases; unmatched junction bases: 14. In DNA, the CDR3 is TGTGCCAGCTACGGTATCCGGACAGGGGATGGTTCACCCCTCCACTTT. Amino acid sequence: CASYGIRTGDGSPLHF.

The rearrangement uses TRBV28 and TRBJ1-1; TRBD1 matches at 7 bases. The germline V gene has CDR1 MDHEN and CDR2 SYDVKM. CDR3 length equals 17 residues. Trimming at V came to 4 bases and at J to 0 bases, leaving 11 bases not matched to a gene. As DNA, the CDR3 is TGTGCCAGCAGTTCATTAGGGACAGCGTTAATGAACACTGAAGCTTTCTTT. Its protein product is CASSSLGTALMNTEAFF.

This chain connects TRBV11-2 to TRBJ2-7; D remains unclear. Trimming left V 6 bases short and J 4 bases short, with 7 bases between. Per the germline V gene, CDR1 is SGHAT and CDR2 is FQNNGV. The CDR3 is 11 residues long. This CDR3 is CASRQLYEQYF. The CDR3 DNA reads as TGTGCCAGCAGACAACTATACGAGCAGTACTTC.

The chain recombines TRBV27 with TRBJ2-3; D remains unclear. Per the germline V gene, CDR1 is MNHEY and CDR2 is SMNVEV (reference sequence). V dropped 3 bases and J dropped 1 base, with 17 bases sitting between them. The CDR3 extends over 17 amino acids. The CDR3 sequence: CASSLASPQKGTDTQYF. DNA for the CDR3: TGTGCCAGCAGTTTGGCTAGTCCACAAAAGGGCACAGATACGCAGTATTTT.

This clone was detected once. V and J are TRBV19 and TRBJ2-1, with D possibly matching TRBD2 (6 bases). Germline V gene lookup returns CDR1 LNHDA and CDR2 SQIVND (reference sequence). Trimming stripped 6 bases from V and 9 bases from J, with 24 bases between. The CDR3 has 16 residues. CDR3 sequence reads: CASSTTGLSSLGEQFF. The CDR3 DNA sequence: TGTGCCAGTAGCACCACGGGACTTAGTTCATTGGGTGAGCAGTTCTTC.

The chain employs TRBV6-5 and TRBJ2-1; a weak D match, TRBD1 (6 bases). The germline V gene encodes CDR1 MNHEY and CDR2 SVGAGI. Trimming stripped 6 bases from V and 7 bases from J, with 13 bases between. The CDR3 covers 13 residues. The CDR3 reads CASRRGLGNEQFF. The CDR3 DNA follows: TGTGCCAGCAGGAGGGGGTTGGGAAATGAGCAGTTCTTC.

CDR3 residues: CASSRGRASYEQYF. The CDR3 DNA sequence: TGTGCCAGCAGCCGGGGCAGGGCCTCCTACGAGCAGTACTTC. The V call is TRBV5-6, the J call TRBJ2-7, with D possibly being TRBD1 or TRBD2 (5 bases each). The CDR3 totals 14 residues. Germline loops: CDR1 SGHDT, CDR2 YYEEEE. The V end was cut by 4 bases, the J end by 0 bases, with 11 bases between. Based on the CDR3 plus reference TRBV5-6 and TRBJ2-7, the full variable domain is DAGVTQSPTHLIKTRGQQVTLRCSPKSGHDTVSWYQQALGQGPQFIFQYYEEEERQRGNFPDRFSGHQFPNYSSELNVNALLLGDSALYLCASSRGRASYEQYFGPGTRLTVT.

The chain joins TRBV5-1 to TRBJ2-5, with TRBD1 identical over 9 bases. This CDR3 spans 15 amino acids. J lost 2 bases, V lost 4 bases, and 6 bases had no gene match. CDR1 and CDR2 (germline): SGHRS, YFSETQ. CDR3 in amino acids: CASSPWTGVQETQYF. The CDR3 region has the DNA TGCGCCAGCAGCCCTTGGACAGGGGTACAAGAGACCCAGTACTTC.

The CDR3 coding sequence is TGTGCCAGCAGCGTAGACCTCCGCCGCAATCAGCCCCAGCATTTT. Its translation is CASSVDLRRNQPQHF. This sequence joins TRBV9 and TRBJ1-5; D is uncertain. This CDR3 is 15 amino acids long. V lost 0 bases and J 2 bases, leaving 9 bases between the germline ends. In germline, CDR1 is SGDLS, CDR2 YYNGEE.

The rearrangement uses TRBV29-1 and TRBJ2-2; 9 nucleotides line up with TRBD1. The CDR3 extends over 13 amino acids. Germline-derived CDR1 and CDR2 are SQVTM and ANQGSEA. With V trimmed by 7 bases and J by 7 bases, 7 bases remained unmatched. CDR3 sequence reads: CSARTGADGELFF. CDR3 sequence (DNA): TGCAGCGCCCGGACAGGGGCGGACGGGGAGCTGTTTTTT.

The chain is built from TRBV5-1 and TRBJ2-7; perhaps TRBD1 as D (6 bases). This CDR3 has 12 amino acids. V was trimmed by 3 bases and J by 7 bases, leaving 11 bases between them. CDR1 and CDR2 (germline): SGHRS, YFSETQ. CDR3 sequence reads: CASSYQGKEQYF. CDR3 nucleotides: TGCGCCAGCAGCTACCAGGGGAAGGAGCAGTACTTC.

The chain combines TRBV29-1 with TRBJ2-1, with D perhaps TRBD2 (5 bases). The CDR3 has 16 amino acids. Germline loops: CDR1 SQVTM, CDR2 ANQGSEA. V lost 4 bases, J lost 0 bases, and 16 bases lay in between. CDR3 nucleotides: TGCAGCGTTGTGTCCTGGGGAGCCAGCTCCTACAATGAGCAGTTCTTC. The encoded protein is CSVVSWGASSYNEQFF.

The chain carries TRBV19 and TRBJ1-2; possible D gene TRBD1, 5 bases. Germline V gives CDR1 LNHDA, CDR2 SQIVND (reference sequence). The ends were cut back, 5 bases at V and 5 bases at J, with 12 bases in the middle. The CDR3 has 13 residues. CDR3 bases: TGTGCCAGTAGTTTTCTACAGGAGTATGGCTACACCTTC. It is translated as CASSFLQEYGYTF. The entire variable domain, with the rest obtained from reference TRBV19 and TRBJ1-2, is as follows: DGGITQSPKYLFRKEGQNVTLSCEQNLNHDAMYWYRQDPGQGLRLIYYSQIVNDFQKGDIAEGYSVSREKKESFPLTVTSAQKNPTAFYLCASSFLQEYGYTFGSGTRLTVV.

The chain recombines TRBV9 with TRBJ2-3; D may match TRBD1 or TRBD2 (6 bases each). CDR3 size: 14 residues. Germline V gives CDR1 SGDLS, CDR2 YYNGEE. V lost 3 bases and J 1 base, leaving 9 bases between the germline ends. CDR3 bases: TGTGCCAGCAGCGGTGGGGGGCGCACAGATACGCAGTATTTT. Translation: CASSGGGRTDTQYF.

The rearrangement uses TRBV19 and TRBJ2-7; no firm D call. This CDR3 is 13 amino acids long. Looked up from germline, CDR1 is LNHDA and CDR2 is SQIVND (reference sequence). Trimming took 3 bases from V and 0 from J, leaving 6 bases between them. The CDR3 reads CASSMAVSYEQYF. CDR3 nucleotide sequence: TGTGCCAGTAGTATGGCAGTCTCCTACGAGCAGTACTTC.

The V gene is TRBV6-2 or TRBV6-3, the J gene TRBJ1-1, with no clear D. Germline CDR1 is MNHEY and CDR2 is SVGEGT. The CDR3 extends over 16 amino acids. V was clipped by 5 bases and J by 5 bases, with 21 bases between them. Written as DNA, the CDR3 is TGTGCCAGCAGTCGCGGCCCTCGGGAGTTCGGGACTGAAGCTTTCTTT. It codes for CASSRGPREFGTEAFF.

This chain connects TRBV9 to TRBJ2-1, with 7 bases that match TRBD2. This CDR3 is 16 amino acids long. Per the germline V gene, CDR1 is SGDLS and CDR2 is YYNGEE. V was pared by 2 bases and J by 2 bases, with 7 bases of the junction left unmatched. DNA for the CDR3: TGTGCCAGCAGCGTTATCTGGGGGGGAACCTACAATGAGCAGTTCTTC. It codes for CASSVIWGGTYNEQFF. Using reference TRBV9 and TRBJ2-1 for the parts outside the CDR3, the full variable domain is DSGVTQTPKHLITATGQRVTLRCSPRSGDLSVYWYQQSLDQGLQFLIQYYNGEERAKGNILERFSAQQFPDLHSELNLSSLELGDSALYFCASSVIWGGTYNEQFFGPGTRLTVL.

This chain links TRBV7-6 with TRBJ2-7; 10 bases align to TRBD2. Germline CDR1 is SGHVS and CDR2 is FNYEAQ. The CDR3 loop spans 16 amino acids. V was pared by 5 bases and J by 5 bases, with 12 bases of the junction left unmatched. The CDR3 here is CASSILAGESRDEQYF. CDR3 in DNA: TGTGCCAGCAGCATTCTAGCGGGAGAATCGCGCGACGAGCAGTACTTC.

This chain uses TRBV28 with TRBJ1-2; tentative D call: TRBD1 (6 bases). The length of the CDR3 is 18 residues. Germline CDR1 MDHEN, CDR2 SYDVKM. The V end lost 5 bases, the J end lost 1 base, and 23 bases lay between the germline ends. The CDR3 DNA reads TGTGCCAGCAGTCCATACCGGGACATTTCCAAGCTTAACTATGGCTACACCTTC. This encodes CASSPYRDISKLNYGYTF.

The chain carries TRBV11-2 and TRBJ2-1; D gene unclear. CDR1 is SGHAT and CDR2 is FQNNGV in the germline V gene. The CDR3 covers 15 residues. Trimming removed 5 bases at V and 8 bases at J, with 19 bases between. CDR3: CASSATRTVLDEQFF. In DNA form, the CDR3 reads TGTGCCAGCAGCGCGACACGTACGGTTCTAGATGAGCAGTTCTTC.

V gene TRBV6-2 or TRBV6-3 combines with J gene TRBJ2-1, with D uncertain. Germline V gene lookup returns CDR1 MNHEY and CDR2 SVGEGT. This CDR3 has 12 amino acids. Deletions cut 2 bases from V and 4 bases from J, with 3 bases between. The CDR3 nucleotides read TGTGCCAGCAGTTACGAATACAATGAGCAGTTCTTC. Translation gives CASSYEYNEQFF.